This T cell receptor beta chain was recovered during a study of blood T cell repertoires in COVID-19. Study in general: The samples span acute and convalescent COVID-19 from the United States, Italy and Spain. T cells, B-cell-depleted T cells, or PBMCs provided the cDNA or gDNA that served as material.

V trimming: 10 bases; J trimming: 4 bases; junction bases outside the gene matches: 9. Germline lookup yields CDR1 SGHTA and CDR2 FQGNSA. The CDR3 runs to 14 residues. How the authors handled the data: Researchers report that nucleated cell counts were estimated from reference gene primer amplification. Repertoires were generated with immunoSEQ multiplex PCR, while TCRdb's copy carries only in-frame clones and drops some. V, J and clone size are taken as reported in that table, and D and trimming were inferred from the DNA itself. Of hundreds of thousands of clones in the sample, around 86% were seen once.

This chain links TRBV7-2 with TRBJ2-5; 10 bases are a match to TRBD1. The clonotype was recovered from a man older than 75 with acute or convalescent COVID-19. Input material: peripheral blood. The CDR3 spells CAIARQGARETQYF. The CDR3 DNA sequence: TGTGCCATCGCACGACAGGGGGCGCGAGAGACCCAGTACTTC.